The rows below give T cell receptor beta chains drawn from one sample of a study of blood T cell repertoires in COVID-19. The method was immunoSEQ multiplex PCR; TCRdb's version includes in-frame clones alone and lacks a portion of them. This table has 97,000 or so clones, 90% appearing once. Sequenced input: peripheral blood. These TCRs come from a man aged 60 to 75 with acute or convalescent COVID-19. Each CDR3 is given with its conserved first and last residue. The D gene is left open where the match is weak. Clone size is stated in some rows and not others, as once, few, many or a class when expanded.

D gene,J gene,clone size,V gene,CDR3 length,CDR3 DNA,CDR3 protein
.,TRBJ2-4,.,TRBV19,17,TGTGCCAGTAGTATAGATCCCAGCGGGCTGTCAAAAAACATTCAGTACTTC,CASSIDPSGLSKNIQYF
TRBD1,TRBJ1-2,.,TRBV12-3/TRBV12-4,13,TGTGCCAGCAGTTCCGACAGGGCATATGGCTACACCTTC,CASSSDRAYGYTF
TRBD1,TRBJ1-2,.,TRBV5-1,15,TGCGCCAGCAGCTTGACAGGGGTACTTCGCTATGGCTACACCTTC,CASSLTGVLRYGYTF
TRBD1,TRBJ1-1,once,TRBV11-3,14,TGTGCCAGCAGCTTGACAGGGGGGAACACTGAAGCTTTCTTT,CASSLTGGNTEAFF
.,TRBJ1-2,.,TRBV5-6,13,TGTGCCAGCAGCTCCCGGGATAACTATGGCTACACCTTC,CASSSRDNYGYTF
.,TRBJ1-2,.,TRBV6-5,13,TGTGCCAGCAGTCCCCAGGGCGTCTATGGCTACACCTTC,CASSPQGVYGYTF
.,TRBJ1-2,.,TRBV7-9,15,TGTGCCAGCAGCTCACTGGGAGGAGGAAACTATGGCTACACCTTC,CASSSLGGGNYGYTF
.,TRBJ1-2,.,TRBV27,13,TGTGCCAGCAGTTTAGCAGGGAAGAATGGCTACACCTTC,CASSLAGKNGYTF
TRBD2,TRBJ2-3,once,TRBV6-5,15,TGTGCCAGCAGGCGACCGGGACTAGCGTCAGATACGCAGTATTTT,CASRRPGLASDTQYF
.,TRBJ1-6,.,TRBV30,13,TGTGCCTGGACGGAGGGGATGGTAAATTCCCTCCACTTT,CAWTEGMVNSLHF
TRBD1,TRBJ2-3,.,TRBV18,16,TGTGCCAGCTCACCACGACAGGGGGGCGGGTCAGATACGCAGTATTTT,CASSPRQGGGSDTQYF
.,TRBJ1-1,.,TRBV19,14,TGTGCCAGTAGTGGGGCACAGGTGAACACTGAAGCTTTCTTT,CASSGAQVNTEAFF
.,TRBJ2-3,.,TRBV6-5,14,TGTGCCAGCAGTTACAAGGACTCCTTTTATACGCAGTATTTT,CASSYKDSFYTQYF
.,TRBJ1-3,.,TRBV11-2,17,TGTGCCAGCAGCTTAGAGCTTGGCCCCCGCTCTGGAAACACCATATATTTT,CASSLELGPRSGNTIYF
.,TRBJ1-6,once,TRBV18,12,TGTGCCAGCTCGCCACCACAGTCACCCCTCCACTTT,CASSPPQSPLHF
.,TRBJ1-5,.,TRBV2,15,TGTGCCAGCAGTGAGCAGGGTTGGGGCAATCAGCCCCAGCATTTT,CASSEQGWGNQPQHF
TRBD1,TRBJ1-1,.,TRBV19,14,TGTGCCAGTAAACCGGGACAGAGGAACACTGAAGCTTTCTTT,CASKPGQRNTEAFF
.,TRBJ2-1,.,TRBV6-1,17,TGTGCCAGCAGTGAAACACAGTCCACCCCGTCCTACAATGAGCAGTTCTTC,CASSETQSTPSYNEQFF
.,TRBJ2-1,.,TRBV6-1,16,TGTGCCAGCAGTGATAGTAAGCGAGGAGGTTACAATGAGCAGTTCTTC,CASSDSKRGGYNEQFF
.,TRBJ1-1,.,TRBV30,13,TGTGCCTGGAGTAACAATCCGAACACTGAAGCTTTCTTT,CAWSNNPNTEAFF
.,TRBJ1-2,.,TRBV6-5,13,TGTGCCAGCAGCCTGGACACGGTCTATGGCTACACCTTC,CASSLDTVYGYTF
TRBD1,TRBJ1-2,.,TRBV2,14,TGTGCCAGCCATGGACAGGCTCTCTCCAATGGCTACACCTTC,CASHGQALSNGYTF
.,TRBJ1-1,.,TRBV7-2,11,TGTGCCAGCAGCGCACAGGGTTATGCTTTCTTT,CASSAQGYAFF
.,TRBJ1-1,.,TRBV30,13,TGTGCCTCACTTGCGGGGGAGTGGACTGAAGCTTTCTTT,CASLAGEWTEAFF
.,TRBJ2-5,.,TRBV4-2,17,TGTGCCAGCAGCCAAGAAGGCGGGGCTGGGTCGTCAGAGACCCAGTACTTC,CASSQEGGAGSSETQYF
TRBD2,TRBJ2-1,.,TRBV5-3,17,TGTGCCAGAAGCCACCCTCGGGAGGGGATATCCTACAATGAGCAGTTCTTC,CARSHPREGISYNEQFF
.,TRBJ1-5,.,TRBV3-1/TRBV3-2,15,TGTGCCAGCAGCCAAGAAGGGGGTAGCAATCAGCCCCAGCATTTT,CASSQEGGSNQPQHF
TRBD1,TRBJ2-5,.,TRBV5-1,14,TGCGCCAGCAGCCCGGGACAGGGGGGAGAGACCCAGTACTTC,CASSPGQGGETQYF
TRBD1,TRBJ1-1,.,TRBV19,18,TGTGCCAGTAGTCTCCGTCGACAGGGGACTTTTGAGTACACTGAAGCTTTCTTT,CASSLRRQGTFEYTEAFF
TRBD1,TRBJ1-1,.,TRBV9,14,TGTGCCAGCAGCGCACACAGGGGCTTCACTGAAGCTTTCTTT,CASSAHRGFTEAFF
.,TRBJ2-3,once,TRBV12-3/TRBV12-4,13,TGTGCCAGCAGTTGGTCGCGGGGCGATACGCAGTATTTT,CASSWSRGDTQYF
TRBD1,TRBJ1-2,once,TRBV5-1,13,TGCGCCAGCAGCTTGGGGACAGGGTCTGGCTACACCTTC,CASSLGTGSGYTF
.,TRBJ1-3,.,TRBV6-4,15,TGTGCCAGCAGACCACAGGCCTACTCTGGAAACACCATATATTTT,CASRPQAYSGNTIYF
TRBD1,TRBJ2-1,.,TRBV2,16,TGTGCCAGCATTGAAGTGACAGGGAGCTCCTACAATGAGCAGTTCTTC,CASIEVTGSSYNEQFF
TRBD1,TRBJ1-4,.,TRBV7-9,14,TGTGCCAGCAGCTTAAGACAGGGTAATGAAAAACTGTTTTTT,CASSLRQGNEKLFF
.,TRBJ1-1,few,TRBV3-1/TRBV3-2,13,TGTGCCAGCAGCCACAGAAAGAACACTGAAGCTTTCTTT,CASSHRKNTEAFF
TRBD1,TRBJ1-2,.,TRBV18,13,TGTGCCAGCTCACCCCGGGACAGCGATGGCTACACCTTC,CASSPRDSDGYTF
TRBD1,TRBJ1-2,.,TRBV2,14,TGTGCCAGCAGAGGGGGACAGGGGGCGCGAGGCTACACCTTC,CASRGGQGARGYTF
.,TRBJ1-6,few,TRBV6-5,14,TGTGCCAGCAGACCAGGCAGCTTCAATTCACCCCTCCACTTT,CASRPGSFNSPLHF
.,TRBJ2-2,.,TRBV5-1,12,TGCGCCAGCAGCCGGGGGACCGGGGAGCTGTTTTTT,CASSRGTGELFF
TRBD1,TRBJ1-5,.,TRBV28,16,TGTGCCAGCAGTTCTCCCGGGACAGGGGGGTATCAGCCCCAGCATTTT,CASSSPGTGGYQPQHF
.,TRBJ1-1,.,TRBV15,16,TGTGCCACCAGCAGAGATTACCGGGGGGCAGGGACTGAAGCTTTCTTT,CATSRDYRGAGTEAFF
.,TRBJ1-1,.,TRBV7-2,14,TGTGCCAGCAGCCGCCAGGGCAGAAGCACTGAAGCTTTCTTT,CASSRQGRSTEAFF
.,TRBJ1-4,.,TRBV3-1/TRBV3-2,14,TGTGCCAGCAGCCGTTCGGTCTCTAATGAAAAACTGTTTTTT,CASSRSVSNEKLFF
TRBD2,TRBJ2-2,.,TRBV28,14,TGTGCCAGCAGCCACGCGGGGGACACCGGGGAGCTGTTTTTT,CASSHAGDTGELFF
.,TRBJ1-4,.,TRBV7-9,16,TGTGCCAGCAGCTTAGTGGTAGATCAGCGGAATGAAAAACTGTTTTTT,CASSLVVDQRNEKLFF